This TCR beta chain originates from a study of OX40 agonist ivuxolimab in advanced cancers. Study overall: Patients were infused with ivuxolimab every 2 weeks at 0.01 to 10 mg/kg. Study results and limitations: Undetermined was the antigen specificity of the expanded peripheral T cells.

Clones were read by immunoSEQ multiplex PCR, and TCRdb kept only the in-frame ones, dropping some. This sample yields fewer than 120,000 clones, of which 89% are seen a single time; 0.27% belongs to the top ten. As regards this clone: The antigen remains undetermined.

The germline gives CDR1 SGHNT, CDR2 YYREEE (reference sequence). The CDR3 has 11 amino acids. The V and J ends lost 3 bases and 7 bases respectively, with 7 bases between them. Sequences were derived from CD4+ or CD8+ T cells sorted from blood, sampled in a trial of the OX40 agonist ivuxolimab. The chain has TRBV5-4 and TRBJ1-2; unclear D gene. The origin of this receptor is an adult with an advanced solid tumor such as melanoma, head and neck, liver or kidney cancer. The CDR3: CASSSQSGYTF. The CDR3 DNA reads TGTGCCAGCAGCTCACAGAGTGGCTACACCTTC.